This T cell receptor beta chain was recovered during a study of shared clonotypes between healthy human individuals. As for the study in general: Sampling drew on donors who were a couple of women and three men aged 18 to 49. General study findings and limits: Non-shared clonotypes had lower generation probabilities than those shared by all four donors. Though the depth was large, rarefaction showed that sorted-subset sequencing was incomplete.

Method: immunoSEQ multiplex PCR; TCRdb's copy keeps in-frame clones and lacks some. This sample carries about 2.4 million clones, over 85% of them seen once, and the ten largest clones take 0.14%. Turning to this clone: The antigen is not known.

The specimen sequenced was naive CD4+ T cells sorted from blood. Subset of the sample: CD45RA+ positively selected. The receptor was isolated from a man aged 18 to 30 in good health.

CDR3 in amino acids: CAWSLGLAAHTDTQYF. For the CDR3, the DNA is TGTGCCTGGAGCTTGGGGCTAGCGGCACACACAGATACGCAGTATTTT. This chain connects TRBV30 to TRBJ2-3; TRBD2 agrees at 7 bases. This CDR3 is built from 16 residues. The germline CDR1 and CDR2 sequences are GTSNPN and SVGIG (reference sequence). After removal of 3 bases from V and 2 bases from J, the junction contained 11 bases not matched to a gene.